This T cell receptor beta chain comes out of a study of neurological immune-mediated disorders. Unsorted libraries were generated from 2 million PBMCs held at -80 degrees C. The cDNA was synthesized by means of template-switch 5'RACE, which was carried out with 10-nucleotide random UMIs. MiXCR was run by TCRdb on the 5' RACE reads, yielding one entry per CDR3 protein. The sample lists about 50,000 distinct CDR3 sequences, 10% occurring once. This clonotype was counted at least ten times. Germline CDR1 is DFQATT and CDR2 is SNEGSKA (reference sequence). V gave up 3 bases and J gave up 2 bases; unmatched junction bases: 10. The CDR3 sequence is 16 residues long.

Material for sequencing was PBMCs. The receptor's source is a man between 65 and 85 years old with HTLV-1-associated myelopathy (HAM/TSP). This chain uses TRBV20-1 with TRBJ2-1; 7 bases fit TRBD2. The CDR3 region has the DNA TGCAGTGCTAGGCTCTGGCGGGGAGGGACCTACAATGAGCAGTTCTTC. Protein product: CSARLWRGGTYNEQFF.